What follows is one T cell receptor (beta chain) and its context. Its target is not known. This sample stems from a study of shared clonotypes between healthy human individuals. Points from the study as a whole: Naive subsets usually exceeded memory subsets in estimated richness.

Libraries were prepared by immunoSEQ multiplex PCR; TCRdb keeps only in-frame clonotypes and omits some of them. The table includes about 1.1 million clones, roughly 77% detected once. CDR1 and CDR2 (germline): MGHRA, YSYEKL. The CDR3 runs 19 residues. V lost 3 bases, J lost 0 bases, and 21 bases lay in between. The clonotype comes from a man aged 18 to 29 in good health. Some clones in this sample may be carry-over from other donors' samples. The chain joins TRBV4-1 to TRBJ2-1, with D possibly TRBD2 on 6 matching bases. Sequencing used memory CD4+ T cells from PBMCs. Noted subset: CD45RA-negative fraction. Here the CDR3 DNA reads TGCGCCAGCAGCCATATAGGACGGGGTAGCGGTAGCTCCTACAATGAGCAGTTCTTC. This translates into CASSHIGRGSGSSYNEQFF.